This T cell receptor beta chain is drawn from a study of blood T cell repertoires in COVID-19 (TCRdb year 2020). Study-level background: The collaborator samples originated in the United States, Italy and Spain and spanned the acute and convalescent phases of COVID-19. The prospective study material was composed of cDNA or gDNA derived from T cells, B-cell-depleted T cells, or PBMCs. The dataset comprised deeply sampled blood TCRbeta repertoires from subjects exposed to, actively infected with, or recovered from COVID-19. The repertoires were made available in a free public database intended to serve as a resource for research on the immune response to SARS-CoV-2. Samples came from the ongoing ImmuneRACE study (first 160 participants) plus 1,254 subjects from 6 global collaborators. Nearly every sample came with metadata listing a de-identified subject ID, COVID-19 status, age in years and sex. Where HLA class I and class II types were available, the types were taken from metadata supplied by the sample provider, not from assay-based typing. Study-wide conclusions, independent of this receptor: How much clinical and demographic metadata was included differed by source and by participant, and the metadata was provided uncurated.

TCRbeta CDR3 regions were amplified from genomic DNA using the immunoSEQ Assay, a bias-controlled multiplex PCR. As for the authors' bioinformatics: The number of nucleated cells in each sample was estimated by amplification of reference gene primers within the assay. Sequence reads were collapsed and filtered to measure the absolute abundance of every unique TCRbeta CDR3 rearrangement. For each sample, productive Simpson clonality was calculated as the square root of Simpson's diversity index across productive rearrangements. TCRdb's version of the immuneACCESS table is confined to in-frame rearrangements and falls short of the full clone set. An unresolved V gene accounts for under half of the shortfall where checked; the remainder is of unknown origin. The DNA gave D and trimming, while V, J and clone size come from that table. The sample yields hundreds of thousands of clones; around 90% were counted once. Of the sample, over 4% falls within the top ten clones.

Trimming removed 4 bases from V and 4 bases from J; the gene matches leave 6 bases unexplained. The CDR3, from cysteine to phenylalanine, totals 14 residues. The read is trimmed to its CDR3 DNA, 42 bases read in frame from base 1. CDR1 is given as LNHNV and CDR2 as YYDKDF, both from the germline V gene (reference sequence). A note on this clone: No antigen is known for it. Base-call qualities are not available, and no considerably larger clone is one nucleotide away.

Participants in the prospective study were aged roughly 18 to 100 years, lived in 20 to 25 United States geographic areas, and enrolled through a virtual design. In the prospective study, participants were assigned to cohorts based on the clinical history participants reported in a screening survey and a study questionnaire. Recovered participants in ImmuneRACE Cohort 3 were defined by two consecutive negative NP/OP PCR tests, clearance by a healthcare professional, or resolution of symptoms. Each participant in the prospective study had whole blood, serum and a nasopharyngeal or oropharyngeal swab collected by mobile phlebotomists. Over a 2-month period, participants in the prospective study had the option of providing additional blood draws and questionnaires. Before DNA extraction, blood samples from the prospective study were shipped at room temperature or frozen.

The source of this sequence is a man in his 60s who had recovered from COVID-19. This chain joins TRBV15 to TRBJ1-2; 7 bases in the middle match TRBD1. Sequencing used PBMCs or T cells enriched from blood (not recorded which). The CDR3 amino acid sequence is: CATSTRTGFYGYTF. At the DNA level, the sequence is TGTGCCACCAGCACAAGGACAGGATTCTATGGCTACACCTTC.